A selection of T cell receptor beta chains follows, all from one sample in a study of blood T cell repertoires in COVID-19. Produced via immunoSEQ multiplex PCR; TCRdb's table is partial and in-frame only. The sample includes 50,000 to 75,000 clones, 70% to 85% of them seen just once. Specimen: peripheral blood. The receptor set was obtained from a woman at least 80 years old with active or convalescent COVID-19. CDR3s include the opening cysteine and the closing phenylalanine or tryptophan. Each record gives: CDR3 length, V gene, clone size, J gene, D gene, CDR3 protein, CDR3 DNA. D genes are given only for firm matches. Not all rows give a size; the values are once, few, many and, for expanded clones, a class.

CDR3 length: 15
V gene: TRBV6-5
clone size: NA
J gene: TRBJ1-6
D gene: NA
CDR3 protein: CASSFPSSYNSPLHF
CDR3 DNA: TGTGCCAGCAGTTTCCCGAGCTCCTATAATTCACCCCTCCACTTT

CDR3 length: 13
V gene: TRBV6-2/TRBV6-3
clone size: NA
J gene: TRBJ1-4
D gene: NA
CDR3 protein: CASSYTTGEKLFF
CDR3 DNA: TGTGCCAGCAGTTACACGACGGGGGAAAAACTGTTTTTT

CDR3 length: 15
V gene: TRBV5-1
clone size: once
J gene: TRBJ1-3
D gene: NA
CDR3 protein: CASSLSRDSGNTIYF
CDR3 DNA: TGCGCCAGCAGCTTGAGTCGCGACTCTGGAAACACCATATATTTT

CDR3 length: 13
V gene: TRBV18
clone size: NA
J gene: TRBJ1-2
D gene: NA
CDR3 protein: CASSPSGNYGYTF
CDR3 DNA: TGTGCCAGCTCACCTTCGGGGAACTATGGCTACACCTTC

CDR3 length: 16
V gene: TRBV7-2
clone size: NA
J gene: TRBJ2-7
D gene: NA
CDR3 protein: CASSRAIGLPVYEQYF
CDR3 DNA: TGTGCCAGCAGCCGGGCCATAGGACTACCCGTTTACGAGCAGTACTTC

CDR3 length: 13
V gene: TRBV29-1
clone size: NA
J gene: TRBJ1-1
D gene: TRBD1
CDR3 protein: CSVEVRGRVEAFF
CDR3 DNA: TGCAGCGTTGAAGTCAGGGGGCGCGTTGAAGCTTTCTTT

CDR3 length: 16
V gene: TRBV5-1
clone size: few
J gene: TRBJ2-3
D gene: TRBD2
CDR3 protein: CASSGLAGGGTDTQYF
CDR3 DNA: TGCGCCAGCAGCGGACTAGCGGGGGGCGGCACAGATACGCAGTATTTT

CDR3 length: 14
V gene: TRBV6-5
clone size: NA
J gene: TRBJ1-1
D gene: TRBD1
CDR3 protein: CASSRQGVNTEAFF
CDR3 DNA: TGTGCCAGCAGCCGACAGGGAGTGAACACTGAAGCTTTCTTT

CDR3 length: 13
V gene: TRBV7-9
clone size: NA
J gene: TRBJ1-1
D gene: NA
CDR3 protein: CASSGQGNTEAFF
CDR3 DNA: TGTGCCAGCAGCGGTCAGGGTAACACTGAAGCTTTCTTT

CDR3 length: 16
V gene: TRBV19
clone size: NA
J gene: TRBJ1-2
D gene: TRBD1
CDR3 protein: CASSHTGTGGFYGYTF
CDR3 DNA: TGTGCCAGTAGCCATACCGGGACAGGAGGTTTCTATGGCTACACCTTC

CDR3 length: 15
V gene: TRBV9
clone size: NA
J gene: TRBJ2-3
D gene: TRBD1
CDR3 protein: CASSTTGGYTDTQYF
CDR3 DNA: TGTGCCAGCAGCACAACAGGGGGATACACAGATACGCAGTATTTT

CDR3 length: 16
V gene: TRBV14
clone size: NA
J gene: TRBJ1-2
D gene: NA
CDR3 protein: CATTTLIGGRDYGYTF
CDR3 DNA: TGTGCCACTACGACCCTAATTGGGGGCCGGGACTATGGCTACACCTTC

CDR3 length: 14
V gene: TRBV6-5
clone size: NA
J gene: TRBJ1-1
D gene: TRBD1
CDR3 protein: CASEPGQGSTEAFF
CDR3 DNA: TGTGCCAGTGAACCGGGACAGGGGAGCACTGAAGCTTTCTTT

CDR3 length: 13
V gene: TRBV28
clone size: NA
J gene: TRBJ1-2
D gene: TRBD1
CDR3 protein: CASSLQGLYGYTF
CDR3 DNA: TGTGCCAGCAGTCTACAGGGGCTCTATGGCTACACCTTC

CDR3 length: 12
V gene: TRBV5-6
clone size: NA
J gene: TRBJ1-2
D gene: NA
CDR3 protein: CASSLPGDGYTF
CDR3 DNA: TGTGCCAGCAGCTTACCAGGGGATGGCTACACCTTC

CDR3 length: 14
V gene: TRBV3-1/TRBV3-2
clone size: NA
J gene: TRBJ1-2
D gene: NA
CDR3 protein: CASSTYSGFDGYTF
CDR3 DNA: TGTGCCAGCAGCACCTACTCAGGGTTCGATGGCTACACCTTC

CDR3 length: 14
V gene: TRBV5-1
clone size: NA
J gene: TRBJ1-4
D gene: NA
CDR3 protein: CASNRGLINEKLFF
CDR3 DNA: TGCGCCAGCAATAGAGGACTGATAAATGAAAAACTGTTTTTT

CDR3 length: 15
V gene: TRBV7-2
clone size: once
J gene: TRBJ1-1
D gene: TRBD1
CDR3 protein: CASSPRTGGNTEAFF
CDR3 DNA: TGTGCCAGCAGCCCAAGGACAGGGGGGAACACTGAAGCTTTCTTT

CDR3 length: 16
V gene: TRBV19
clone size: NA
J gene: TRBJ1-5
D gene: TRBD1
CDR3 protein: CASSLGGGQGNQPQHF
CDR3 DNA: TGTGCCAGTAGTCTAGGAGGGGGCCAGGGCAATCAGCCCCAGCATTTT

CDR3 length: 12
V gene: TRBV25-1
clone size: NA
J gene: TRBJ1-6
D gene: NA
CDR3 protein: CASSDTESPLHF
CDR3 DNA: TGTGCCAGCAGTGATACAGAATCACCCCTCCACTTT

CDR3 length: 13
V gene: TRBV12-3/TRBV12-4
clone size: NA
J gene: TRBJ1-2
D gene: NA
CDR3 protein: CASSFQGAYGYTF
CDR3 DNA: TGTGCCAGCAGTTTCCAGGGTGCTTATGGCTACACCTTC

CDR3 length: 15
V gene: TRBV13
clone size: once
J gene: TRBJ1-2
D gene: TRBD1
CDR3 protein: CASSIGGRTSYGYTF
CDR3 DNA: TGTGCCAGCAGCATAGGGGGCAGAACCTCCTATGGCTACACCTTC

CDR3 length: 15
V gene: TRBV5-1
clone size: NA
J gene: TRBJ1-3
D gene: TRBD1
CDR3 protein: CASSLEGAGGNTIYF
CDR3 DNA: TGCGCCAGCAGCTTGGAGGGGGCCGGGGGAAACACCATATATTTT

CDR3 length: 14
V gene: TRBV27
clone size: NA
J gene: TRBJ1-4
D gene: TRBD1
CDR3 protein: CASKGQVVNEKLFF
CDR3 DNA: TGTGCCAGCAAGGGACAGGTGGTAAACGAAAAACTGTTTTTT

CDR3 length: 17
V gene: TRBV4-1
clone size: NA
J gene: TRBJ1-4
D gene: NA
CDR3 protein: CASSPKYREATNEKLFF
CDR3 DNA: TGCGCCAGCAGCCCAAAGTACAGGGAAGCAACTAATGAAAAACTGTTTTTT

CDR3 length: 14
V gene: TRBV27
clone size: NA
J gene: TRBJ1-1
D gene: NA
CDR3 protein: CASSLQGGNTEAFF
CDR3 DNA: TGTGCCAGCAGTTTACAGGGAGGGAACACTGAAGCTTTCTTT

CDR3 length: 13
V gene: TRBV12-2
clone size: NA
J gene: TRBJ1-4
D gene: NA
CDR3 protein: CASRLAGGEKLFF
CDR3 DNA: TGTGCAAGTCGCTTAGCAGGAGGGGAAAAACTGTTTTTT

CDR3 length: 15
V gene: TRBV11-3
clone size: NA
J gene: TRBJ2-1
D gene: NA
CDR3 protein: CASSLGGISYNEQFF
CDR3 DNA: TGTGCCAGCAGCTTAGGAGGGATCTCCTACAATGAGCAGTTCTTC

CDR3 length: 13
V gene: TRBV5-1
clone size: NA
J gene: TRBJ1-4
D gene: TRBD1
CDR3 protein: CASSSGTVEKLFF
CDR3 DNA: TGCGCCAGCAGCTCCGGGACAGTCGAAAAACTGTTTTTT

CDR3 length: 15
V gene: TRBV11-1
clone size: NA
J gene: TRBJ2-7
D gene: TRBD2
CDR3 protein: CASRPGLAGSYEQYF
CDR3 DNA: TGTGCCAGCAGACCAGGACTAGCGGGGTCCTACGAGCAGTACTTC

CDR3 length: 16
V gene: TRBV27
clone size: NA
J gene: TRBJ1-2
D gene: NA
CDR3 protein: CASSSLHRAWGGGYTF
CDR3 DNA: TGTGCCAGCAGTTCCCTCCACCGGGCCTGGGGCGGTGGCTACACCTTC

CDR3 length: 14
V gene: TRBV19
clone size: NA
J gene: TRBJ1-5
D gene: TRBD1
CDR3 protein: CASSTLQGNQPQHF
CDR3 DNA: TGTGCCAGTAGTACCTTACAGGGGAATCAGCCCCAGCATTTT

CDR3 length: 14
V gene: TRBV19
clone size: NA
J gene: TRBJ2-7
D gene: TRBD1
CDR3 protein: CASSTGGAAYEQYF
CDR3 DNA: TGTGCCAGTAGCACAGGGGGCGCGGCGTACGAGCAGTACTTC

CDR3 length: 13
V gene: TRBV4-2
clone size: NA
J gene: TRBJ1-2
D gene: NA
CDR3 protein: CASSQTTGGGYTF
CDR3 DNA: TGTGCCAGCAGCCAAACGACAGGCGGCGGCTACACCTTC

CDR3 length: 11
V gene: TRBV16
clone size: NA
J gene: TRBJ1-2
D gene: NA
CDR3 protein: CASSPSYGYTF
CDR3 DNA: TGTGCCAGCAGCCCGAGCTATGGCTACACCTTC

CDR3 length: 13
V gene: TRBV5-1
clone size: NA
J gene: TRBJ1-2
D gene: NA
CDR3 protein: CASSLGSRKGYTF
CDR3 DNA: TGCGCCAGCAGCCTGGGGAGCCGGAAGGGCTACACCTTC

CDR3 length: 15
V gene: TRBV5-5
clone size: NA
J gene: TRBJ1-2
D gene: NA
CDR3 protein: CASSLVQPRFRGYTF
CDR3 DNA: TGTGCCAGCAGCTTGGTACAGCCACGGTTTCGCGGCTACACCTTC

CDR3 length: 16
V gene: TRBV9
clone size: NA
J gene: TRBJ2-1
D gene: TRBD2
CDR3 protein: CASSAGAGLAGSEQFF
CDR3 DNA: TGTGCCAGCAGCGCCGGGGCGGGACTAGCGGGGTCTGAGCAGTTCTTC

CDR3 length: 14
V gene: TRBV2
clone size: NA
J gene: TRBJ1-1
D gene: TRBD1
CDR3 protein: CASSRGTVNTEAFF
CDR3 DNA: TGTGCCAGCAGCCGAGGGACAGTCAACACTGAAGCTTTCTTT

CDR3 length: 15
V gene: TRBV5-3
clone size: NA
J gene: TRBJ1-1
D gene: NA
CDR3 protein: CARSSSQGTNTEAFF
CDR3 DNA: TGTGCCAGAAGCTCATCCCAGGGTACGAACACTGAAGCTTTCTTT

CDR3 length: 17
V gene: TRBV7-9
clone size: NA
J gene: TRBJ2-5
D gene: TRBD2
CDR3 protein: CASSLRGLAGPAETQYF
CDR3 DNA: TGTGCCAGCAGCTTAAGGGGACTAGCGGGGCCTGCGGAGACCCAGTACTTC

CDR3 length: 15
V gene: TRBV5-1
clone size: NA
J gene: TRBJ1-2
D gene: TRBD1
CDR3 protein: CASRLLQGANYGYTF
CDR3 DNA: TGCGCCAGCAGACTTCTACAGGGGGCAAACTATGGCTACACCTTC

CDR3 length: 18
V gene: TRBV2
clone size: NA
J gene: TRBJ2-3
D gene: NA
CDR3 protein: CASIHFSLSSAVSDTQYF
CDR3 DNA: TGTGCCAGCATCCACTTCTCCCTCTCATCGGCGGTTTCAGATACGCAGTATTTT

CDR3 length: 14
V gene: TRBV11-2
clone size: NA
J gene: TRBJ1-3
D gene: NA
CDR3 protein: CASSARKQGNTIYF
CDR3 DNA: TGTGCCAGCAGCGCTCGCAAACAGGGAAACACCATATATTTT

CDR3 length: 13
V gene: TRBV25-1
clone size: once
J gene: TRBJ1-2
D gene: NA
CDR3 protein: CASSDRGGWGYTF
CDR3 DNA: TGTGCCAGCAGTGACAGGGGTGGTTGGGGCTACACCTTC

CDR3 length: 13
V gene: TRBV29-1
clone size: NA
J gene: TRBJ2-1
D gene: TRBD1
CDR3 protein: CSVDRQGVDEQFF
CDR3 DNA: TGCAGCGTTGACAGGCAGGGGGTGGATGAGCAGTTCTTC